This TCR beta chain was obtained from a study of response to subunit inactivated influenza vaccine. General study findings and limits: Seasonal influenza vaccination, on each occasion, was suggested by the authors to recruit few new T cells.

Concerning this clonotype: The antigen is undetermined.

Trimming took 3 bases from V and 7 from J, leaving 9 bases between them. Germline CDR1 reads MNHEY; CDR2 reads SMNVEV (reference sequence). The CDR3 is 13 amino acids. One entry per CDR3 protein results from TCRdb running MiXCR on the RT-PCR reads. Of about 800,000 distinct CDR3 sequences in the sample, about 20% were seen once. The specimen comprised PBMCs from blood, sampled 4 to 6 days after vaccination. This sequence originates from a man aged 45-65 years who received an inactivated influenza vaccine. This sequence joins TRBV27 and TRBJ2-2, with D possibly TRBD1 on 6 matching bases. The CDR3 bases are TGTGCCAGCAGTTTCATCAGGGGCGGGGAGCTGTTTTTT. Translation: CASSFIRGGELFF.